Here is one TCR beta chain with its context. The antigen remains undetermined. The sample is drawn from a study of cytomegalovirus exposure and HLA in healthy donors. Whole-study results and caveats: Through in vitro validation, three CMV-associated chains were shown to be specific for CMV antigens. Sequencing depth across donors, presence/absence analyses assumed, was roughly uniform. The study designated 150 or so TCR beta chains cytomegalovirus-associated.

Likely unrecorded immune exposures existed in these nominally healthy donors. PCR was performed using 60 Vbeta and 13 Jbeta primers. TCRdb's table, derived via immunoSEQ multiplex PCR, lists solely in-frame clones and lacks some. This sample has 77,000 or so clones, with about 80% found just once. This TCR was sampled from a woman between 40 and 50 years old in good health and CMV-seronegative. Sample: PBMCs.

CDR3 region: CASSSRLVLGLNEQFF. CDR3 bases: TGTGCCAGCAGCTCGAGACTAGTTTTAGGTCTCAATGAGCAGTTCTTC. This chain connects TRBV7-3 to TRBJ2-1; weak D call: TRBD2 (6 bases). The germline V gene has CDR1 SGHTA and CDR2 FQGTGA. The CDR3 is made up of 16 amino acids. Trimming left V 4 bases short and J 6 bases short, with 19 bases between.